This TCR beta chain was profiled in a study of T cell responses to AZD1222 COVID-19 vaccine. Worth noting for this clone: What it recognizes is unknown.

Study-wide points: Females made up more of the donors, who were largely white British, and clonal diversity may have come out too low. An increase in Spike-specific TCR breadth and depth was observed after two AZD1222 doses.

The assay was immunoSEQ multiplex PCR, and TCRdb's table has in-frame clones only and misses some. The sample includes about 160,000 clones, 70% to 90% of them seen just once. The sequence was obtained from an adult who received the AZD1222 COVID-19 vaccine. The specimen was peripheral blood, collected 28 days after the second AZD1222 dose.

CDR3 loop: CASSLERNYGYTF. In nucleotides, the CDR3 is TGTGCCAGCAGCCTGGAGCGGAACTATGGCTACACCTTC. The gene calls are TRBV12-3 or TRBV12-4 and TRBJ1-2, with D hard to call. This CDR3 spans 13 amino acids. Trimming stripped 6 bases from V and 2 bases from J, with 10 bases between.